This T cell receptor (beta chain) derives from a study of T cells in tuberculosis. Across the study: PBMC were archived before or within 7 days of starting treatment.

Time point given: new active TB diagnosis, blood taken before or within 7 days of starting treatment. Only in-frame clones appear in the TCRdb table, and some are missing; sequencing was by immunoSEQ multiplex PCR. The sample carries 25,000 to 35,000 clones, 90% to 95% recorded once. V gave up 5 bases and J gave up 0 bases, with 14 bases separating them. CDR3 size: 16 residues. The germline V gene encodes CDR1 SGHTS and CDR2 YDEGEE. The sequences come from PBMCs, collected at tuberculosis diagnosis. The sequence came from an adult with tuberculosis. The rearrangement joins TRBV5-8 to TRBJ2-2; TRBD1 might be the D (5 bases). CDR3 loop: CASRLTRVANTGELFF. CDR3 DNA sequence: TGTGCCAGCAGATTAACCAGGGTAGCGAACACCGGGGAGCTGTTTTTT.